This T cell receptor (beta chain) was captured by sequencing in a study of T cell changes during pregnancy in multiple sclerosis. Method: immunoSEQ multiplex PCR; TCRdb's copy keeps in-frame clones and lacks some. The sample contains 70,000 to 80,000 clones, about 88% of which appear only once. This CDR3 contains 13 residues. V shed 10 bases and J 2 bases; nucleotides not matched to a gene: 8. Germline values: CDR1 MNHEY, CDR2 SVGAGI. The sample consisted of peripheral blood, taken before pregnancy. The V call is TRBV6-5, the J call TRBJ2-7; 7 bases match TRBD1. The clonotype was recovered from a female donor with multiple sclerosis, enrolled in a pregnancy study. The CDR3 DNA sequence: TGTGCCACAAGACAGGGACAGACCTACGAGCAGTACTTC. It yields the protein CATRQGQTYEQYF.